The 31 T cell receptor beta chains listed next were all sequenced from one sample in a study of blood T cells in healthy people across ages (dated by TCRdb to between 2014 and 2017). Library preparation used 5' RACE. Data came from an Illumina HiSeq 2500. The second PCR ran for roughly 7 to 12 cycles and used a J-beta primer mix along with a sample-barcoded 5' primer. TCRdb itself trimmed the public reads at Q25 with fastp, ran MiXCR and retained productive beta chains. Each entry is one CDR3 protein sequence, shown with its most common DNA and genes. This sample has about 640,000 distinct CDR3 sequences in its table, and about 54% of those were observed once. The top ten constitute 35% to 40% of the sample. Sequences were obtained from blood. These receptors were taken from a man between 60 and 75 years old in good health.

V usage is TRBV7-2 and J usage is TRBJ1-2; maybe TRBD1 (5 bases). Per the germline V gene, CDR1 is SGHTA and CDR2 is FQGNSA. The germline V and J ends were trimmed by 7 bases and 4 bases, with 19 bases remaining between them. The CDR3 length is 15 residues. CDR3 amino acids: CASTQSRQGPYGYTF. Here the CDR3 DNA reads TGTGCCAGCACCCAAAGCAGGCAGGGCCCCTATGGCTACACCTTC. The complete variable domain, with remaining parts taken from reference TRBV7-2 and TRBJ1-2, reads GAGVSQSPSNKVTEKGKDVELRCDPISGHTALYWYRQSLGQGLEFLIYFQGNSAPDKSGLPSDRFSAERTGGSVSTLTIQRTQQEDSAVYLCASTQSRQGPYGYTFGSGTRLTVV.

This rearrangement joins TRBV10-3 to TRBJ2-5; 11 nucleotides line up with TRBD1. The germline CDR1 and CDR2 sequences are ENHRY and SYGVKD. The CDR3 spans 15 residues. With 5 bases clipped from V and 5 bases from J, the junction kept 7 bases outside the gene matches. The CDR3 bases are TGTGCCATCAGTTGGACAGGGGGCGGAGAGGAGACCCAGTACTTC. Its protein is CAISWTGGGEETQYF.

This clonotype was detected only a few times. The chain recombines TRBV28 with TRBJ2-7; 7 nucleotides agree with TRBD1. The CDR3 runs to 14 residues. V shed 7 bases and J 2 bases; nucleotides not matched to a gene: 8. Germline CDR1 reads MDHEN; CDR2 reads SYDVKM. CDR3 in amino acids: CASTLRQGAYEQYF. DNA of the CDR3: TGTGCCAGCACCTTGAGACAGGGAGCCTACGAGCAGTACTTC. The whole variable domain, filled in from reference TRBV28 and TRBJ2-7, reads DVKVTQSSRYLVKRTGEKVFLECVQDMDHENMFWYRQDPGLGLRLIYFSYDVKMKEKGDIPEGYSVSREKKERFSLILESASTNQTSMYLCASTLRQGAYEQYFGPGTRLTVT.

V usage is TRBV29-1 and J usage is TRBJ2-7, with TRBD2 matching 13 bases. Trimming cost V 7 bases and J 5 bases; bases outside gene matches: 11. The length of the CDR3 is 15 residues. Germline CDR1 SQVTM, CDR2 ANQGSEA. DNA of the CDR3: TGCAGCGCCGCTTTACTAGCGGGGGGGCTCAACGAGCAGTACTTC. It translates to CSAALLAGGLNEQYF.

There are a few counts of this clonotype. The chain is built from TRBV6-6 and TRBJ2-2, with D hard to call. With 6 bases removed from V and 3 bases from J, the gap between germline ends came to 8 bases. Germline V CDR1 and CDR2: MNHNY, SVGAGI (reference sequence). The CDR3 covers 13 residues. CDR3 sequence: CASRATDTGELFF. The DNA for the CDR3 is TGTGCCAGCAGAGCGACGGACACCGGGGAGCTGTTTTTT.

The V gene is TRBV18, the J gene TRBJ2-5; D remains unclear. V was clipped by 6 bases and J by 1 base, with 12 bases between them. CDR1 and CDR2 (germline): KGHSH, LQKENI. CDR3 length: 14 residues. The CDR3 nucleotides are TGTGCCAGCTCCGGGCGACTGAGCCAAGAGACCCAGTACTTC. It encodes CASSGRLSQETQYF.

The chain has TRBV5-1 and TRBJ2-3; no clear D gene. The CDR3 spans 15 residues. Looked up from germline, CDR1 is SGHRS and CDR2 is YFSETQ. Trimming took 5 bases from V and 2 from J, leaving 15 bases between them. CDR3 protein: CASRMAPQTTDTQYF. The CDR3 bases are TGCGCCAGCAGGATGGCCCCGCAGACCACAGATACGCAGTATTTT.

This clonotype was recorded a few times. V and J are TRBV27 and TRBJ2-1; D gene ambiguous. This CDR3 is built from 13 residues. CDR1 and CDR2 (germline): MNHEY, SMNVEV (reference sequence). The V end was cut by 3 bases, the J end by 3 bases, with 6 bases between. This chain's CDR3 is CASSFMGYNEQFF. CDR3 bases: TGTGCCAGCAGTTTTATGGGCTACAATGAGCAGTTCTTC.

This clonotype was counted a few times. The gene calls are TRBV15 and TRBJ2-7, with 7 bases aligning to TRBD1. With 0 bases clipped from V and 2 bases from J, the junction kept 1 base outside the gene matches. Germline assignment: CDR1 LNHNV and CDR2 YYDKDF (reference sequence). This CDR3 has 14 amino acids. The CDR3: CATSRDGQAYEQYF. The DNA of the CDR3 is TGTGCCACCAGCAGAGATGGACAGGCCTACGAGCAGTACTTC.

V is TRBV6-5 and J is TRBJ1-1; D perhaps matches TRBD1 (6 bases). CDR1 MNHEY and CDR2 SVGAGI come from the germline V gene. The germline V and J ends were trimmed by 8 bases and 0 bases, with 10 bases remaining between them. The CDR3 has 13 residues. The CDR3 region has the DNA TGTGCCAGCGGGGGGGGCATGAACACTGAAGCTTTCTTT. Amino acids: CASGGGMNTEAFF.

There are a few counts of this clonotype. The chain has TRBV21-1 and TRBJ2-7; the table assigns TRBD1, which was not confirmed against the DNA. TRBV21-1 is noted as a pseudogene. The CDR3 spans 20 residues. CDR3 sequence (DNA): TGTGCCAGCAGCCGTCAAGAGCTTCGACCCAGGGCAGGGCGCTCCTACGAGCAGTACTTC. Translating it yields CASSRQELRPRAGRSYEQYF.

The gene calls are TRBV5-1 and TRBJ1-5; D gene ambiguous. This CDR3 is 12 amino acids long. In germline, CDR1 is SGHRS, CDR2 YFSETQ. Trimming cost V 5 bases and J 6 bases, with 9 bases left between them. Here the CDR3 DNA reads TGCGCCAGCAGACCGGTGGGTCAGCCCCAGCATTTT. Amino acids: CASRPVGQPQHF.

V usage is TRBV6-6 and J usage is TRBJ2-1; D ambiguous. CDR3 length equals 13 residues. Trimming pared 1 base from V and 10 bases from J, leaving 11 bases between. Germline CDR1 is MNHNY and CDR2 is SVGAGI (reference sequence). CDR3: CASSYLGRAEQFF. DNA of the CDR3: TGTGCCAGCAGTTACTTGGGCAGAGCGGAGCAGTTCTTC.

CDR3 residues: CASSQEPGTAYGYTF. The CDR3 DNA follows: TGTGCCAGCAGCCAAGAGCCCGGGACAGCCTATGGCTACACCTTC. This chain connects TRBV4-2 to TRBJ1-2, with 7 bases lining up with TRBD1. The J segment lost 4 bases and the V segment lost 0 bases, leaving 5 bases of the junction unmatched. This CDR3 has 15 amino acids. Germline V gene lookup returns CDR1 LGHNA and CDR2 YNFKEQ.

This clonotype came up many times. The chain links TRBV24-1 to TRBJ2-7; no firm D call. Germline loops: CDR1 KGHDR, CDR2 SFDVKD. The length of the CDR3 is 13 residues. The V end lost 1 base, the J end lost 2 bases, and 5 bases lay between the germline ends. CDR3 coding DNA: TGTGCCACCAGTGATTTCCGGCCCTACGAGCAGTACTTC. Its translation: CATSDFRPYEQYF.

The chain is built from TRBV4-2 and TRBJ2-7; D unclear. The CDR3 is 15 residues long. Per germline, CDR1 LGHNA and CDR2 YNFKEQ. Deletions cut 0 bases from V and 1 base from J, with 10 bases between. For the CDR3, the DNA is TGTGCCAGCAGCCAAGATGTCGGGCCTTCCTACGAGCAGTACTTC. This gives the protein CASSQDVGPSYEQYF.

This clonotype was counted a few times. The chain employs TRBV28 and TRBJ2-1, with D uncertain. The CDR3 runs to 16 residues. From germline, CDR1 is MDHEN and CDR2 SYDVKM. With 5 bases removed from V and 0 bases from J, the gap between germline ends came to 14 bases. CDR3 protein: CASSPYTDRSYNEQFF. Here the CDR3 DNA reads TGTGCCAGCAGTCCCTACACGGACCGCTCCTACAATGAGCAGTTCTTC.

This clonotype was seen a handful of times. This chain links TRBV20-1 with TRBJ2-5, with a weak D call TRBD1 (6 bases). This CDR3 is 12 amino acids long. The germline CDR1 and CDR2 sequences are DFQATT and SNEGSKA (reference sequence). The germline V and J ends were trimmed by 6 bases and 6 bases, with 14 bases remaining between them. DNA for the CDR3: TGCAGTGCCACTGACAGGTTAAAGACCCAGTACTTC. It encodes CSATDRLKTQYF.

The chain carries TRBV10-2 and TRBJ2-7; possible D gene TRBD1, 5 bases. The CDR3 has 12 residues. Between the trimmed V and J ends, which lost 6 bases and 5 bases, there was a span of 11 bases. CDR1 is WSHSY, CDR2 SAAADI, per germline. Written as DNA, the CDR3 is TGCGCCAGCAGGGACCAGGGCCACGAGCAGTACTTC. This translates into CASRDQGHEQYF.

This rearrangement joins TRBV10-3 to TRBJ2-1; D uncertain. This CDR3 contains 11 residues. The germline V gene encodes CDR1 ENHRY and CDR2 SYGVKD. The ends were cut back, 2 bases at V and 8 bases at J, with 4 bases in the middle. Here the CDR3 DNA reads TGTGCCATCAGTGAGGGATATGAGCAGTTCTTC. Residues: CAISEGYEQFF.

The J gene is TRBJ2-7, the V gene TRBV5-1; D may be TRBD1 (6 bases). The end of the DNA fits TRBJ2-5 better, so the J call may be wrong. The CDR3 consists of 13 residues. The V gene's germline CDR1 is SGHRS and CDR2 YFSETQ. The CDR3 bases are TGCGCCAGCAGCCGGGGACATTTGGAGACCCAGTACTTC. This codes for CASSRGHLETQYF.

This clonotype was observed a handful of times. The chain links TRBV2 to TRBJ1-6; 7 nucleotides line up with TRBD1. The CDR3 consists of 13 residues. Germline loops: CDR1 SNHLY, CDR2 FYNNEI. With V trimmed by 8 bases and J by 7 bases, 5 bases remained unmatched. CDR3 residues: CASRIQGNSPLHF. DNA of the CDR3: TGTGCCAGCCGAATACAGGGGAATTCACCCCTCCACTTT. The whole variable domain, remainder taken from reference TRBV2 and TRBJ1-6, is EPEVTQTPSHQVTQMGQEVILRCVPISNHLYFYWYRQILGQKVEFLVSFYNNEISEKSEIFDDQFSVERPDGSNFTLKIRSTKLEDSAMYFCASRIQGNSPLHFGNGTRLTVT.

The rearrangement joins TRBV18 to TRBJ2-5; D not resolved. The germline V gene has CDR1 KGHSH and CDR2 LQKENI. Trimming took off 2 bases at V and 5 bases at J, with 12 bases between the two ends. The CDR3 has 14 residues. The CDR3 region is CASSPDTTVETQYF. The DNA of the CDR3 is TGTGCCAGCTCACCAGACACTACGGTGGAGACCCAGTACTTC.

This clonotype was recorded a few times. The chain uses TRBV20-1 and TRBJ2-5; D might be TRBD2 (5 bases). Germline CDR1 DFQATT, CDR2 SNEGSKA (reference sequence). Trimming removed 5 bases at V and 5 bases at J, with 18 bases between. The CDR3 spans 14 residues. The CDR3 loop is CSARSGGFGETQYF. CDR3 coding DNA: TGCAGTGCTCGAAGCGGAGGATTTGGGGAGACCCAGTACTTC.

The chain links TRBV6-1 to TRBJ1-4; unclear D gene. Between the trimmed V and J ends, which lost 6 bases and 0 bases, there was a span of 17 bases. The CDR3 has 17 residues. Germline loops: CDR1 MNHNS, CDR2 SASEGT. As DNA, the CDR3 is TGTGCCAGCAGCCTATCCCCCGGCACTTCAACTAATGAAAAACTGTTTTTT. It encodes CASSLSPGTSTNEKLFF.

This sequence joins TRBV6-1 and TRBJ1-2, with TRBD1 identical over 8 bases. The V gene's germline CDR1 is MNHNS and CDR2 SASEGT. This CDR3 is built from 17 residues. Germline trimming cut 0 bases from V and 2 bases from J; bases unmatched to any gene: 8. CDR3 sequence reads: CASSEAGGTGQNYGYTF. For the CDR3, the DNA is TGTGCCAGCAGTGAAGCCGGGGGGACAGGCCAGAACTATGGCTACACCTTC.

The chain employs TRBV5-1 and TRBJ2-3; D is possibly TRBD1 or TRBD2 (5 bases each). The CDR3 consists of 12 residues. Trimming removed 5 bases at V and 6 bases at J, with 10 bases between. Germline loops: CDR1 SGHRS, CDR2 YFSETQ. In DNA, the CDR3 is TGCGCCAGCAGGGGGGAATGGGATACGCAGTATTTT. The encoded protein is CASRGEWDTQYF.

V gene TRBV20-1 combines with J gene TRBJ2-1, with TRBD1 matching 7 bases. The CDR3 runs to 15 residues. V dropped 0 bases and J dropped 3; count of bases not matched to a gene: 5. Germline-derived CDR1 and CDR2 are DFQATT and SNEGSKA (reference sequence). CDR3: CSARDRDRLYNEQFF. The CDR3 bases are TGCAGTGCTAGAGATAGGGACAGACTCTACAATGAGCAGTTCTTC.

V and J are TRBV29-1 and TRBJ2-3; 7 nucleotides align to TRBD1. Trimming at V came to 5 bases and at J to 6 bases, leaving 5 bases not matched to a gene. The CDR3 contains 12 residues. Germline V gives CDR1 SQVTM, CDR2 ANQGSEA. This chain's CDR3 is CSVRQGVDTQYF. DNA of the CDR3: TGCAGCGTTCGACAGGGTGTTGATACGCAGTATTTT.

V and J are TRBV10-3 and TRBJ2-4, with D tentatively TRBD2 (6 bases). The end of the DNA is better explained by TRBJ2-7, so the J call may be wrong. The CDR3 is 15 residues long. The germline V gene encodes CDR1 ENHRY and CDR2 SYGVKD. In nucleotides, the CDR3 is TGTGCCATCAGTGATCCCCGGGACTCGCCCTACGAGCAGTACTTC. Translated: CAISDPRDSPYEQYF.

The J gene is TRBJ1-2, the V gene TRBV18; D unclear. V shed 4 bases and J shed 7 bases, with 16 bases lying between them. The CDR3 totals 14 residues. Looked up from germline, CDR1 is KGHSH and CDR2 is LQKENI. In DNA form, the CDR3 reads TGTGCCAGCTCACAGACCGAGGGTACGGCTGGCTACACCTTC. This gives the protein CASSQTEGTAGYTF.